This entry features one TCR beta chain sequence. Looked up from germline, CDR1 is SGHVS and CDR2 is FQNEAQ. Trimming took 2 bases from V and 2 from J, leaving 6 bases between them. The CDR3 has 14 residues. Per the study methods: Using reference gene primer amplification, nucleated cell counts were estimated. Profiling relied on immunoSEQ multiplex PCR, and the TCRdb table lists in-frame clones only, not all of them. D and trimming were read from the DNA, whereas the V and J calls and clone size are those reported in that table. The table lists roughly 150,000 clones, roughly 80% of them singletons. The data derive from a study of blood T cell repertoires in COVID-19. The overall study: Samples of COVID-19 (acute and convalescent) were obtained from the United States, Italy and Spain.

The material sequenced was peripheral blood. The receptor was derived from a woman aged 80 or older with acute or convalescent COVID-19. The chain links TRBV7-8 to TRBJ2-2; D is undetermined. CDR3 amino acids: CASSLQANTGELFF. CDR3 coding DNA: TGTGCCAGCAGCTTACAGGCCAACACCGGGGAGCTGTTTTTT.